Presented here are 22 T cell receptor beta chains from one specimen sequenced in a study of T cells in Graves' hyperthyroidism and ophthalmopathy. RNA transcripts were the template for amplifying TCR beta CDR3 regions. The primer set for the first-round RT-PCR of the TCR CDR3 was HTBI. One entry per CDR3 protein results from TCRdb running MiXCR on the multiplex PCR reads. The data show hundreds of thousands of distinct CDR3 sequences, with around 14% seen just once and over 7.5% held by the top ten. What was sequenced was blood. The origin of the receptors is a woman aged 18-29 years with Graves' hyperthyroidism.

In this sample, this clonotype turned up many times. The V call is TRBV7-9, the J call TRBJ2-7; the D gene is possibly TRBD2 (6 bases). The V end was cut by 1 base, the J end by 4 bases, with 8 bases between. Germline V CDR1 and CDR2: SEHNR, FQNEAQ (reference sequence). The CDR3 consists of 13 residues. Written as DNA, the CDR3 is TGTGCCAGCAGCTTAGACGGGACTTACGAGCAGTACTTC. It specifies CASSLDGTYEQYF.

This clonotype was detected many times. The J gene is TRBJ2-7, the V gene TRBV20-1; the D is unclear. Trimming shortened V by 3 bases and J by 5 bases, and 14 bases separated the two germline ends. The CDR3 loop spans 13 amino acids. Germline values: CDR1 DFQATT, CDR2 SNEGSKA (reference sequence). CDR3 loop: CSASEYSRNEQYF. In nucleotides, the CDR3 is TGCAGTGCTAGCGAGTATAGTCGAAACGAGCAGTACTTC.

The V call is TRBV7-3, the J call TRBJ2-6, with unresolved D. There are 14 residues in the CDR3. CDR1 and CDR2 from the germline V gene are SGHTA and FQGTGA. Trimming removed 1 base from V and 3 bases from J, with 4 bases in between. CDR3 in amino acids: CASSLMVGANVLTF. The CDR3 nucleotides read TGTGCCAGCAGCTTAATGGTTGGGGCCAACGTCCTGACTTTC.

About this clonotype itself: The junction departs from germline at one end; a sequencing error may be responsible. The chain has TRBV5-1 and TRBJ1-4, with 9 bases identical to TRBD1. The CDR3 spans 16 residues. The germline CDR1 and CDR2 sequences are SGHRS and YFSETQ. CDR3 bases: TGCGCCAGCAGCTCGATTACAGGGGGCCTTAATGAAGAACTGTTTTTT. Translation: CASSSITGGLNEELFF.

This clonotype was counted many times. The V and J genes are TRBV12-3 or TRBV12-4 and TRBJ1-4; 10 bases line up with TRBD1. The trim removed 2 bases at V and 10 bases at J, leaving 4 bases unmatched. The CDR3 loop spans 14 amino acids. The CDR3 region is CASSLRQGAGKLFF. As DNA, the CDR3 is TGTGCCAGCAGTTTAAGACAGGGGGCGGGAAAACTGTTTTTT.

This clonotype has a count of ten or more. J is TRBJ2-1 and V is TRBV5-8, with 8 bases fitting TRBD2. The CDR3 is made up of 15 amino acids. The germline CDR1 and CDR2 sequences are SGHTS and YDEGEE. V trimming: 0 bases; J trimming: 5 bases; junction bases outside the gene matches: 4. The CDR3 nucleotides are TGTGCCAGCAGCTTGGATGCGGGAGGTAACAATGAGCAGTTCTTC. This codes for CASSLDAGGNNEQFF.

This clonotype was recorded many times. This sequence joins TRBV2 and TRBJ2-7, with TRBD1 as a possible D gene (6 bases). The V end lost 8 bases, the J end lost 0 bases, and 11 bases lay between the germline ends. Germline V lookup: CDR1 SNHLY, CDR2 FYNNEI. The CDR3 contains 13 residues. CDR3 DNA sequence: TGTGCCAGCGGCTGGACAGACTCCTACGAGCAGTACTTC. Translation gives CASGWTDSYEQYF.

The sample holds many counts of this clonotype. V usage is TRBV19 and J usage is TRBJ2-5; D not resolved. The V end was cut by 2 bases, the J end by 2 bases, with 3 bases between. Germline CDR1 is LNHDA and CDR2 is SQIVND (reference sequence). This CDR3 region has 12 residues. The DNA for the CDR3 is TGTGCCAGTAGTATACCACAAGAGACCCAGTACTTC. Amino acids: CASSIPQETQYF.

This clonotype was seen many times. The rearrangement links TRBV20-1 to TRBJ2-7, with TRBD2 matching over 10 bases. This CDR3 has 16 amino acids. Germline V lookup: CDR1 DFQATT, CDR2 SNEGSKA (reference sequence). The V gene end was trimmed by 0 bases and the J gene end by 7 bases; junction bases not matched to a gene: 12. The CDR3 sequence is CSARDLSSGRAVEQYF. CDR3 nucleotides: TGCAGTGCTAGAGATCTTTCTAGCGGGAGAGCGGTGGAGCAGTACTTC.

Notes on this clonotype: With a much larger clone just one base away, this may be a read error. The chain recombines TRBV6-2 or TRBV6-3 with TRBJ2-1, with 9 bases lining up with TRBD1. The last part of the DNA fits TRBJ2-7 better; the J call may be wrong. The CDR3 has 16 amino acids. Germline values: CDR1 MNHEY, CDR2 SVGEGT. The chain's CDR3 is CASSKQGAIAYNEQYF. CDR3 nucleotide sequence: TGTGCCAGCAGTAAACAGGGGGCGATAGCCTACAATGAGCAGTACTTC.

This clonotype came up many times. The chain has TRBV28 and TRBJ1-2; no firm D call. The V and J ends lost 5 bases and 8 bases respectively, with 18 bases between them. The CDR3 length is 14 residues. The germline V gene encodes CDR1 MDHEN and CDR2 SYDVKM. The CDR3 DNA reads TGTGCCAGCAGTCCGGCCCAGGCGGCGAGAGGCTACACCTTC. Protein product: CASSPAQAARGYTF.

This clonotype was picked up many times. This rearrangement joins TRBV7-3 to TRBJ2-2; weak D call: TRBD1 (6 bases). CDR3 length equals 16 residues. Germline CDR1 SGHTA, CDR2 FQGTGA. Trimming shortened V by 6 bases and J by 0 bases, and 14 bases separated the two germline ends. The CDR3 here is CASSKTGTPNTGELFF. For the CDR3, the DNA is TGTGCCAGCAGTAAAACCGGGACACCGAACACCGGGGAGCTGTTTTTT.

The table lists this clonotype with many counts. J is TRBJ2-1 and V is TRBV12-3 or TRBV12-4; D perhaps matches TRBD1 (5 bases). V dropped 6 bases and J dropped 4 bases, with 10 bases sitting between them. The CDR3 is 13 residues long. CDR3 in amino acids: CASSHDSYNEQFF. The CDR3 DNA reads TGTGCCAGCAGCCACGACAGTTACAATGAGCAGTTCTTC.

This clonotype came up many times. The chain carries TRBV20-1 and TRBJ1-2, with D tentatively TRBD1 (6 bases). Germline V gene lookup returns CDR1 DFQATT and CDR2 SNEGSKA (reference sequence). The CDR3 runs to 14 residues. Trimming stripped 5 bases from V and 2 bases from J, with 15 bases between. The CDR3 reads CSAPRGQGNYGYTF. The DNA of the CDR3 is TGCAGTGCTCCCCGTGGTCAGGGGAACTATGGCTACACCTTC.

There are many counts of this clonotype. A read error may be the cause here, since a much bigger clone is one base away. This sequence joins TRBV6-1 and TRBJ2-1, with a tentative D call TRBD2 (6 bases). Trimming left V 5 bases short and J 4 bases short, with 12 bases between. Germline V gives CDR1 MNHNS, CDR2 SASEGT. This CDR3 contains 14 residues. For the CDR3, the DNA is TGTGCCAGCAGTTCTGACGGGACTTACAATGAGCAGTTCTTC. Translating gives CASSSDGTYNEQFF.

This clonotype was recorded at least ten times. The chain joins TRBV28 to TRBJ2-7; D remains unclear. Germline V gene sequence: CDR1 MDHEN, CDR2 SYDVKM. The length of the CDR3 is 16 residues. The germline V and J ends were trimmed by 3 bases and 1 base, with 16 bases remaining between them. As DNA, the CDR3 is TGTGCCAGCAGTTTCTCTACGGCCTCCCTTTCCTACGAGCAGTACTTC. Its protein is CASSFSTASLSYEQYF.

This clonotype was observed many times. This chain uses TRBV10-3 with TRBJ2-7; 8 bases fit TRBD1. This CDR3 is built from 15 residues. Unmatched junction bases numbered 8, after V lost 4 bases and J lost 3 bases. CDR1 ENHRY and CDR2 SYGVKD come from the germline V gene. CDR3 in DNA: TGTGCCATCAGTGGGTCGGACAGGGCGAACTACGAGCAGTACTTC. Translation gives CAISGSDRANYEQYF.

Notes on this clonotype: A much larger clone lies a single base off, so this may be a read error. V is TRBV9 and J is TRBJ2-3; TRBD2 might be the D (6 bases). The CDR3 runs 16 residues. CDR1 SGDLS and CDR2 YYNGEE come from the germline V gene. CDR3 amino acids: CASSVDAGTSINTQCF. The DNA of the CDR3 is TGTGCCAGCAGCGTAGATGCCGGGACTTCGATAAATACGCAGTGTTTT.

This clonotype was detected only a few times. The CDR3, as DNA: TGTGCCAGCAGCCAAGACACCGAGGGACAGGATAGAAACACCATATATTTT. It is translated as CASSQDTEGQDRNTIYF. The rearrangement joins TRBV3-1 to TRBJ1-3; 8 positions match TRBD1. V trimming: 0 bases; J trimming: 5 bases; junction bases outside the gene matches: 9. The CDR3 spans 17 residues. Germline CDR1 and CDR2: LGHDT and YNNKEL (reference sequence).

At least ten counts were recorded for this clonotype. The CDR3 DNA reads as TGTGCCAGCAGTTTAGTAGGGTGGGCAGGGGAGGACGCGCACCCTCGAGGCAATCAGCCCCAGCATTTT. Amino acid sequence: CASSLVGWAGEDAHPRGNQPQHF. The genes are TRBV28 and TRBJ1-5; perhaps TRBD1 as D (6 bases). Germline CDR1 and CDR2: MDHEN and SYDVKM. V lost 2 bases, J lost 2 bases, and 34 bases lay in between. The CDR3 extends over 23 amino acids.

This clonotype showed up many times. The V gene is TRBV5-1, the J gene TRBJ2-1; 8 bases line up with TRBD2. Germline CDR1 SGHRS, CDR2 YFSETQ. The CDR3 has 16 residues. Trimming cost V 0 bases and J 0 bases; bases outside gene matches: 2. The CDR3 sequence is CASSLGLAGSYNEQFF. The CDR3 bases are TGCGCCAGCAGCTTGGGTCTAGCGGGCTCCTACAATGAGCAGTTCTTC. Using reference TRBV5-1 and TRBJ2-1 for the parts outside the CDR3, the full variable domain is KAGVTQTPRYLIKTRGQQVTLSCSPISGHRSVSWYQQTPGQGLQFLFEYFSETQRNKGNFPGRFSGRQFSNSRSEMNVSTLELGDSALYLCASSLGLAGSYNEQFFGPGTRLTVL.

The chain recombines TRBV29-1 with TRBJ1-2; no clear D. CDR1 and CDR2 (germline): SQVTM, ANQGSEA. The CDR3 consists of 13 residues. Trimming removed 6 bases at V and 2 bases at J, with 13 bases between. Here the CDR3 DNA reads TGCAGCGTGGGCAGAAGAAACAACTATGGCTACACCTTC. The encoded protein is CSVGRRNNYGYTF.